The 27 T cell receptor beta chains presented below share a single source sample, sequenced in a study of T cell responses to AZD1222 COVID-19 vaccine. Produced via immunoSEQ multiplex PCR; TCRdb's table is partial and in-frame only. The repertoire has approximately 100,000 clones, 92% of them found once; the top ten carry less than 6.5%. This sample comprised peripheral blood, obtained on day 0 of AZD1222 vaccination. Receptors were obtained from an adult in good health.

The J gene is TRBJ2-5, the V gene TRBV5-1; 13 nucleotides agree with TRBD2. The V gene's germline CDR1 is SGHRS and CDR2 YFSETQ. The V segment lost 4 bases and the J segment 2 bases; nucleotides outside the gene matches: 5. The CDR3 extends over 16 amino acids. The CDR3 coding sequence is TGCGCCAGCAGCAGGGGACTAGCGGGAAGGCAAGAGACCCAGTACTTC. It yields the protein CASSRGLAGRQETQYF.

The chain carries TRBV27 and TRBJ2-3; 8 bases map to TRBD2. CDR1 is MNHEY, CDR2 SMNVEV, per germline (reference sequence). The CDR3 runs 15 residues. The ends lost 10 bases at V and 1 base at J; junction bases unmatched: 10. The CDR3 spells CATKPSGFGTDTQYF. The CDR3 nucleotides read TGTGCCACCAAGCCTAGCGGGTTCGGCACAGATACGCAGTATTTT.

The chain links TRBV27 to TRBJ2-1, with 11 bases matching TRBD2. Germline V gives CDR1 MNHEY, CDR2 SMNVEV (reference sequence). CDR3 length: 16 residues. V was clipped by 4 bases and J by 5 bases; unmatched bases: 7. The CDR3: CASSSGTSGLHNEQFF. The CDR3 region has the DNA TGTGCCAGCAGTTCGGGGACTAGCGGTCTACACAATGAGCAGTTCTTC.

The chain carries TRBV5-6 and TRBJ1-1; 8 bases align to TRBD1. Germline-derived CDR1 and CDR2 are SGHDT and YYEEEE. This CDR3 region has 17 residues. The junction had 14 bases not matched to a gene; V was cut back by 5 bases and J by 2 bases. The CDR3 here is CASRLLGLGQGNTEAFF. DNA for the CDR3: TGTGCCAGCAGGCTGCTGGGGCTCGGACAGGGAAACACTGAAGCTTTCTTT.

The gene calls are TRBV18 and TRBJ2-7; D is possibly TRBD2 (5 bases). CDR1 KGHSH and CDR2 LQKENI come from the germline V gene. The CDR3 sequence is 14 residues long. Trimming cost V 3 bases and J 4 bases, with 13 bases left between them. CDR3 sequence: CASSPREGMYEQYF. The CDR3 DNA reads as TGTGCCAGCTCACCCCGGGAAGGGATGTACGAGCAGTACTTC.

The sample holds one count of this clone. The chain joins TRBV28 to TRBJ2-3; TRBD1 matches at 8 bases. Germline V gene lookup returns CDR1 MDHEN and CDR2 SYDVKM. The CDR3 extends over 14 amino acids. Trimming cost V 3 bases and J 5 bases; bases outside gene matches: 4. CDR3 region: CASSLARGQDTQYF. The CDR3 bases are TGTGCCAGCAGTTTGGCCAGGGGGCAAGATACGCAGTATTTT.

The chain combines TRBV3-1 (or the pseudogene TRBV3-2) with TRBJ1-1; D may be TRBD1 (6 bases). The germline V and J ends were trimmed by 2 bases and 4 bases, with 11 bases remaining between them. The CDR3 runs to 14 residues. Germline CDR1 is LGHDT and CDR2 is YNNKEL (reference sequence). CDR3 loop: CASSQLQGGTEAFF. CDR3 nucleotide sequence: TGTGCCAGCAGCCAATTACAGGGTGGCACTGAAGCTTTCTTT.

The V call is TRBV5-1, the J call TRBJ1-6; D is unresolved. CDR1 SGHRS and CDR2 YFSETQ come from the germline V gene. The CDR3 spans 16 residues. Trimming took 4 bases from V and 7 from J, leaving 18 bases between them. As DNA, the CDR3 is TGCGCCAGCAGCCCATCCTCGGCACGTCCCAATTCACCCCTCCACTTT. Amino acid sequence: CASSPSSARPNSPLHF.

The V and J genes are TRBV4-2 and TRBJ2-3, with TRBD2 as a possible D gene (6 bases). From germline, CDR1 is LGHNA and CDR2 YNFKEQ. V lost 4 bases and J 0 bases, leaving 20 bases between the germline ends. The CDR3 has 18 amino acids. The CDR3 reads CASSLQGPSDTSTDTQYF. In DNA, the CDR3 is TGTGCCAGCAGCCTCCAGGGTCCTAGCGACACTAGCACAGATACGCAGTATTTT.

V is TRBV28 and J is TRBJ1-1; 8 nucleotides match TRBD1. The V gene end was trimmed by 5 bases and the J gene end by 9 bases; junction bases not matched to a gene: 11. In germline, CDR1 is MDHEN, CDR2 SYDVKM. The CDR3 sequence is 14 residues long. The chain's CDR3 is CASSPDRARGKAFF. The CDR3 coding sequence is TGTGCCAGCAGTCCGGACAGGGCGAGGGGGAAAGCTTTCTTT.

There are a few counts of this clone. This chain joins TRBV5-1 and TRBJ2-5; perhaps TRBD1 as D (6 bases). V lost 2 bases, J lost 5 bases, and 16 bases lay in between. The CDR3 sequence is 15 residues long. CDR1 is SGHRS and CDR2 is YFSETQ in the germline V gene. The chain's CDR3 is CASSFQGRRGETQYF. Written as DNA, the CDR3 is TGCGCCAGCAGCTTCCAGGGGAGAAGGGGGGAGACCCAGTACTTC. The full variable domain, rest sourced from reference TRBV5-1 and TRBJ2-5, is KAGVTQTPRYLIKTRGQQVTLSCSPISGHRSVSWYQQTPGQGLQFLFEYFSETQRNKGNFPGRFSGRQFSNSRSEMNVSTLELGDSALYLCASSFQGRRGETQYFGPGTRLLVL.

The CDR3 region is CASSQDWRGGGQPQHF. The CDR3 region has the DNA TGTGCCAGCAGCCAAGATTGGAGGGGTGGAGGTCAGCCCCAGCATTTT. The chain uses TRBV3-1 (or the pseudogene TRBV3-2) and TRBJ1-5; possibly TRBD1 for D (5 bases). Germline loops: CDR1 LGHDT, CDR2 YNNKEL (reference sequence). Trimming pared 0 bases from V and 6 bases from J, leaving 15 bases between. CDR3 length equals 16 residues.

This rearrangement joins TRBV10-2 to TRBJ2-1; 7 nucleotides align to TRBD2. The CDR3 is 16 residues long. J lost 8 bases, V lost 7 bases, and 17 bases had no gene match. Germline assignment: CDR1 WSHSY and CDR2 SAAADI. The CDR3 spells CASNDPRVGGSDEQFF. Here the CDR3 DNA reads TGCGCCAGCAATGACCCCAGGGTGGGCGGGAGCGATGAGCAGTTCTTC.

This chain links TRBV2 with TRBJ2-2; TRBD1 might be the D (6 bases). The V end was cut by 4 bases, the J end by 6 bases, with 15 bases between. Germline V gene sequence: CDR1 SNHLY, CDR2 FYNNEI. The CDR3 has 15 amino acids. The chain's CDR3 is CASSASGGPPGELFF. DNA for the CDR3: TGTGCCAGCAGTGCAAGTGGGGGCCCCCCCGGGGAGCTGTTTTTT. Based on the CDR3 plus reference TRBV2 and TRBJ2-2, the full variable domain is EPEVTQTPSHQVTQMGQEVILRCVPISNHLYFYWYRQILGQKVEFLVSFYNNEISEKSEIFDDQFSVERPDGSNFTLKIRSTKLEDSAMYFCASSASGGPPGELFFGEGSRLTVL.

This clone came up once. The rearrangement uses TRBV5-1 and TRBJ2-7; 7 bases fit TRBD1. The germline V gene encodes CDR1 SGHRS and CDR2 YFSETQ. The CDR3 has 13 residues. The V and J ends lost 3 bases and 6 bases, in that order; junction bases with no gene match: 6. The CDR3 DNA reads as TGCGCCAGCAGCTGGGACAGCGAGGGCGAGCAGTACTTC. Translation gives CASSWDSEGEQYF.

The chain couples TRBV19 to TRBJ2-5; possible D gene TRBD2, 6 bases. This CDR3 has 12 residues. Germline values: CDR1 LNHDA, CDR2 SQIVND (reference sequence). Trimming removed 8 bases at V and 5 bases at J, with 12 bases between. This CDR3 reads CASRTAGETQYF. DNA of the CDR3: TGTGCCAGTCGAACCGCGGGGGAGACCCAGTACTTC.

This clone appeared a single time. This chain uses TRBV27 with TRBJ2-7; no clear D. Between the trimmed V and J ends, which lost 5 bases and 0 bases, there was a span of 11 bases. CDR1 and CDR2 (germline): MNHEY, SMNVEV (reference sequence). There are 14 residues in the CDR3. This CDR3 reads CASSISRNSYEQYF. CDR3 DNA sequence: TGTGCCAGCAGTATCTCTAGGAACTCCTACGAGCAGTACTTC.

This clone came up once. V gene TRBV27 combines with J gene TRBJ2-5, with TRBD2 as a possible D gene (6 bases). CDR3 size: 14 residues. Germline values: CDR1 MNHEY, CDR2 SMNVEV (reference sequence). V dropped 5 bases and J dropped 1 base, with 11 bases sitting between them. The CDR3 sequence is CASSDGGTQETQYF. CDR3 coding DNA: TGTGCCAGCAGTGACGGAGGGACCCAAGAGACCCAGTACTTC.

In this sample, this clone turned up once. The chain's CDR3 is CASSQDRWQGGHIQYF. As DNA, the CDR3 is TGCGCCAGCAGCCAAGATCGATGGCAGGGGGGCCACATTCAGTACTTC. V usage is TRBV4-3 and J usage is TRBJ2-4; D may be TRBD1 (7 bases). The CDR3 covers 16 residues. Germline V CDR1 and CDR2: LGHNA, YSLEER. V was trimmed by 0 bases and J by 8 bases, leaving 17 bases between them.

The chain is built from TRBV5-4 and TRBJ1-2; weak D call: TRBD1 (5 bases). Germline V CDR1 and CDR2: SGHNT, YYREEE (reference sequence). Trimming took 0 bases from V and 1 from J, leaving 16 bases between them. This CDR3 region has 17 residues. CDR3: CASSLGGGTGDNYGYTF. CDR3 nucleotide sequence: TGTGCCAGCAGCTTGGGTGGCGGGACCGGGGATAACTATGGCTACACCTTC.

This chain connects TRBV21-1 to TRBJ1-1. TRBV21-1 is recorded as a pseudogene. This CDR3 comprises 14 residues. CDR3 residues: CASSKDGGPTEAFF. DNA for the CDR3: TGTGCCAGCAGCAAAGATGGGGGGCCCACTGAAGCTTTCTTT.

The rearrangement links TRBV6-5 to TRBJ2-7; D gene ambiguous. There are 11 residues in the CDR3. In germline, CDR1 is MNHEY, CDR2 SVGAGI. V lost 6 bases, J lost 3 bases, and 6 bases lay in between. In nucleotides, the CDR3 is TGTGCCAGCAGCGTCCTCTACGAGCAGTACTTC. This codes for CASSVLYEQYF.

This clone has only a few counts. V usage is TRBV3-1 (or the pseudogene TRBV3-2) and J usage is TRBJ1-3, with no clear D. V dropped 0 bases and J dropped 4 bases, with 4 bases sitting between them. The CDR3 contains 13 residues. CDR1 LGHDT and CDR2 YNNKEL come from the germline V gene (reference sequence). The CDR3 bases are TGTGCCAGCAGCCAAGAAGGAGGAAACACCATATATTTT. The encoded protein is CASSQEGGNTIYF.

V and J are TRBV5-1 and TRBJ1-3; 9 bases map to TRBD1. CDR3 length: 14 amino acids. The V segment lost 4 bases and the J segment 7 bases; nucleotides outside the gene matches: 6. Germline-derived CDR1 and CDR2 are SGHRS and YFSETQ. CDR3 residues: CASSPGQGRNTIYF. The CDR3 DNA reads as TGCGCCAGCAGCCCAGGACAGGGGAGGAACACCATATATTTT.

The V and J genes are TRBV7-3 and TRBJ2-7, with 11 bases that match TRBD2. With 5 bases clipped from V and 0 bases from J, the junction kept 12 bases outside the gene matches. Germline assignment: CDR1 SGHTA and CDR2 FQGTGA. The CDR3 sequence is 18 residues long. The CDR3 DNA follows: TGTGCCAGCAGCCCCGAACCAGCTACTAGCGGGGGCTCCTACGAGCAGTACTTC. Protein sequence: CASSPEPATSGGSYEQYF.

V and J are TRBV28 and TRBJ2-1, with TRBD2 identical over 9 bases. The CDR3 has 15 amino acids. After removal of 2 bases from V and 4 bases from J, the junction contained 3 bases not matched to a gene. Germline-derived CDR1 and CDR2 are MDHEN and SYDVKM. The CDR3 coding sequence is TGTGCCAGCAGTTTAAGGAGCGGGAGGTACAATGAGCAGTTCTTC. It is translated as CASSLRSGRYNEQFF.

The chain recombines TRBV27 with TRBJ2-7; tentatively, D is TRBD1 or TRBD2 (6 bases each). Germline assignment: CDR1 MNHEY and CDR2 SMNVEV (reference sequence). The V end lost 3 bases, the J end lost 3 bases, and 12 bases lay between the germline ends. The CDR3 extends over 14 amino acids. CDR3: CASSLSGGLYEQYF. Written as DNA, the CDR3 is TGTGCCAGCAGTTTGTCTGGGGGGCTCTACGAGCAGTACTTC.